The rows below give T cell receptor beta chains drawn from one sample of a study of identical twins. One entry per CDR3 protein results from TCRdb running MiXCR on the 5' RACE reads. The data hold 1.5 million to 2 million distinct CDR3 sequences, with about 32% observed a single time. The sample was cord blood. All receptors derive from a newborn girl in good health. CDR3s include the opening cysteine and the closing phenylalanine or tryptophan. A D gene is named only where the DNA matches it firmly. Clone size is shown for a subset of rows, as once, few, many or a class of expanded clone.

v_gene: TRBV4-2; j_gene: TRBJ2-5; abundance: few; d_gene: .; CDR3aa: CASSQDALAGNEQYF; CDR3nt: TGTGCCAGCAGCCAAGATGCACTAGCAGGCAATGAGCAGTACTTC
v_gene: TRBV12-5; j_gene: TRBJ2-1; abundance: .; d_gene: .; CDR3aa: CASGLPTRDEQFF; CDR3nt: TGTGCTAGTGGTTTGCCCACTAGGGATGAGCAGTTCTTC
v_gene: TRBV10-3; j_gene: TRBJ2-3; abundance: many; d_gene: .; CDR3aa: CAINGADYSSTDTQYF; CDR3nt: TGTGCCATCAATGGAGCGGACTACTCCTCAACAGATACGCAGTATTTT
v_gene: TRBV18; j_gene: TRBJ2-5; abundance: few; d_gene: .; CDR3aa: CASSALRQETQYF; CDR3nt: TGTGCCAGCTCAGCACTCCGGCAAGAGACCCAGTACTTC
v_gene: TRBV20-1; j_gene: TRBJ2-7; abundance: few; d_gene: TRBD1; CDR3aa: CSARTGGKNEQYF; CDR3nt: TGCAGTGCTAGGACAGGGGGCAAGAACGAGCAGTACTTC
v_gene: TRBV11-2; j_gene: TRBJ1-1; abundance: .; d_gene: TRBD1; CDR3aa: CASSLSRGHAEAFF; CDR3nt: TGTGCCAGCAGCTTATCCAGGGGGCACGCTGAAGCTTTCTTT
v_gene: TRBV6-1; j_gene: TRBJ1-2; abundance: few; d_gene: .; CDR3aa: CASSEAATGARSYTF; CDR3nt: TGTGCCAGCAGTGAAGCCGCGACCGGGGCACGGAGCTACACCTTC
v_gene: TRBV7-2; j_gene: TRBJ1-5; abundance: .; d_gene: .; CDR3aa: CASSLVGGTSNQPQHF; CDR3nt: TGTGCCAGCAGCTTAGTGGGCGGTACTAGCAATCAGCCCCAGCATTTT
v_gene: TRBV29-1; j_gene: TRBJ2-1; abundance: many; d_gene: .; CDR3aa: CSVVGRSYNEQFF; CDR3nt: TGCAGCGTTGTCGGTCGGTCCTACAATGAGCAGTTCTTC
v_gene: TRBV5-6; j_gene: TRBJ2-7; abundance: .; d_gene: .; CDR3aa: CASSLGMIGRVYEQYF; CDR3nt: TGTGCCAGCAGCCTTGGGATGATCGGGAGAGTCTACGAGCAGTACTTC
v_gene: TRBV12-3/TRBV12-4; j_gene: TRBJ2-7; abundance: .; d_gene: TRBD2; CDR3aa: CASSPRTSGGWNEQYF; CDR3nt: TGTGCCAGCAGTCCGCGGACTAGCGGGGGGTGGAATGAGCAGTACTTC
v_gene: TRBV3-1; j_gene: TRBJ1-2; abundance: few; d_gene: .; CDR3aa: CASSQTDGLAYGYTF; CDR3nt: TGTGCCAGCAGCCAAACGGACGGACTTGCCTATGGCTACACCTTC
v_gene: TRBV18; j_gene: TRBJ2-2; abundance: .; d_gene: .; CDR3aa: CASSPQGGATGELFF; CDR3nt: TGTGCCAGCTCACCACAAGGAGGGGCTACCGGGGAGCTGTTTTTT
v_gene: TRBV27; j_gene: TRBJ2-3; abundance: .; d_gene: TRBD2; CDR3aa: CASSPPSGRAQYF; CDR3nt: TGTGCCAGCAGTCCCCCTAGCGGGAGGGCGCAGTATTTT
v_gene: TRBV6-1; j_gene: TRBJ2-5; abundance: few; d_gene: .; CDR3aa: CASSQNRAIIPETQYF; CDR3nt: TGTGCCAGCAGCCAAAATCGGGCCATTATTCCGGAGACCCAGTACTTC
v_gene: TRBV6-1; j_gene: TRBJ1-1; abundance: .; d_gene: .; CDR3aa: CASSGQNQNTEAFF; CDR3nt: TGTGCCAGCAGCGGACAGAACCAAAACACTGAAGCTTTCTTT
v_gene: TRBV10-3; j_gene: TRBJ2-1; abundance: few; d_gene: .; CDR3aa: CAISHFADPSSYNEQFF; CDR3nt: TGTGCCATTAGTCACTTTGCGGATCCCTCCTCCTACAATGAGCAGTTCTTC
v_gene: TRBV4-2; j_gene: TRBJ2-1; abundance: .; d_gene: TRBD2; CDR3aa: CASSLLLTSGGSRSYNEQFF; CDR3nt: TGTGCCAGCAGCCTCTTACTGACTAGCGGGGGATCTAGAAGTTACAATGAGCAGTTCTTC
v_gene: TRBV6-1; j_gene: TRBJ1-1; abundance: .; d_gene: .; CDR3aa: CATGRDTSNTEAFF; CDR3nt: TGTGCCACCGGACGGGACACCTCTAACACTGAAGCTTTCTTT
v_gene: TRBV6-1; j_gene: TRBJ1-1; abundance: .; d_gene: .; CDR3aa: CASKYDRNTEAFF; CDR3nt: TGTGCCAGCAAGTACGACAGGAACACTGAAGCTTTCTTT
v_gene: TRBV6-6; j_gene: TRBJ1-4; abundance: few; d_gene: .; CDR3aa: CASRLQGANEKLFF; CDR3nt: TGTGCCAGCAGATTACAGGGAGCTAATGAAAAACTGTTTTTT
v_gene: TRBV20-1; j_gene: TRBJ1-2; abundance: few; d_gene: .; CDR3aa: CSASGAIGYTF; CDR3nt: TGCAGTGCTAGCGGCGCGATTGGCTACACCTTC
v_gene: TRBV7-9; j_gene: TRBJ2-1; abundance: many; d_gene: .; CDR3aa: CASSLDIYNEQFF; CDR3nt: TGCGCCAGCAGCTTGGATATTTACAATGAGCAGTTCTTC
v_gene: TRBV20-1; j_gene: TRBJ2-3; abundance: .; d_gene: .; CDR3aa: CSAPTALWPVDTQYF; CDR3nt: TGCAGTGCTCCCACAGCTTTGTGGCCGGTCGATACGCAGTATTTT
v_gene: TRBV12-3/TRBV12-4; j_gene: TRBJ2-3; abundance: few; d_gene: TRBD2; CDR3aa: CASTISGRAADTQYF; CDR3nt: TGTGCCAGCACCATTAGCGGGAGGGCCGCAGATACGCAGTATTTT
v_gene: TRBV10-3; j_gene: TRBJ2-1; abundance: .; d_gene: TRBD2; CDR3aa: CAITPTSGSHEQFF; CDR3nt: TGTGCCATCACTCCGACTAGCGGGAGTCACGAGCAGTTCTTC
v_gene: TRBV11-2; j_gene: TRBJ2-5; abundance: once; d_gene: TRBD2; CDR3aa: CASSPRRGGGETQYF; CDR3nt: TGTGCCAGCAGCCCCCGCCGGGGGGGCGGTGAGACCCAGTACTTC
v_gene: TRBV7-9; j_gene: TRBJ2-1; abundance: few; d_gene: TRBD2; CDR3aa: CASSLALRLAGATNEQFF; CDR3nt: TGTGCCAGCAGCTTAGCCCTACGACTAGCGGGAGCCACCAATGAGCAGTTCTTC
v_gene: TRBV14; j_gene: TRBJ1-1; abundance: .; d_gene: .; CDR3aa: CASSHATEAFF; CDR3nt: TGTGCCAGCAGCCACGCCACTGAAGCTTTCTTT
v_gene: TRBV27; j_gene: TRBJ1-5; abundance: .; d_gene: TRBD1; CDR3aa: CASAEGDRGVDFNQPQHF; CDR3nt: TGTGCCAGCGCCGAGGGGGACAGGGGCGTCGATTTCAATCAGCCCCAGCATTTT